Detailed here is one TCR beta chain. Its target is not known. This sample is drawn from a study of T cell responses to AZD1222 COVID-19 vaccine. Study-level results: Samples come after the peak T cell response, not at day 14.

There are 15 residues in the CDR3. Here immunoSEQ multiplex PCR was the method, and the copy in TCRdb shows in-frame clones only, minus some. The sample includes tens of thousands of clones, around 82% of them seen just once. Specimen: peripheral blood, collected on day 0 of AZD1222 vaccination. The sequence derives from an adult in good health. This chain uses TRBV1 with TRBJ2-7; the table gives TRBD1 as D, unverified against the DNA. TRBV1 corresponds to a pseudogene. The DNA for the CDR3 is TGCACCAGCAGCCAAGAGGCTGGCAGGGCCTACGAGCAGTACTTC. Translated, it gives CTSSQEAGRAYEQYF.